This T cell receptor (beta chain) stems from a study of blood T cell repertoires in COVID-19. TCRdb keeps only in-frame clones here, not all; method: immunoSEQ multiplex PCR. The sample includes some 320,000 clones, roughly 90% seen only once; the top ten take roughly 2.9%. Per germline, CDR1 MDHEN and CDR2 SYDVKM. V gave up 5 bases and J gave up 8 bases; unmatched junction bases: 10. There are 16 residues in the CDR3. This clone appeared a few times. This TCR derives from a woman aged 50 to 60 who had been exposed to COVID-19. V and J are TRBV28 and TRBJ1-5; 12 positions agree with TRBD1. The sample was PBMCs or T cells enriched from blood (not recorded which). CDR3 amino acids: CASSDISGTGGEPQHF. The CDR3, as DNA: TGTGCCAGCAGTGACATATCCGGGACAGGGGGCGAGCCCCAGCATTTT.